The 2 T cell receptor beta chains in this list originate from one sample, sequenced in a study of radiotherapy plus CTLA-4 blockade in lung cancer (dated by TCRdb to about 2018). Libraries were prepared through the immunoSEQ multiplex PCR assay. The table was pulled from immuneACCESS by TCRdb, which kept in-frame rearrangements only. Such tables lose some clones; where checked, under half of the loss comes from unresolved V genes, and the rest has no known cause. The sample has around 110,000 clones on record, 81% of them singletons. The top ten constitute 2.5% to 3.5% of the sample. The sample consisted of peripheral blood, taken from a patient treated with radiotherapy plus ipilimumab. The receptors shown here come from a human donor with non-small cell lung cancer that progressed on radiotherapy plus ipilimumab. Some clones in this sample may be carry-over from other donors' samples.

This clone was found a few times. CDR3 protein: CASSDDGGATDTQYF. CDR3 coding DNA: TGTGCCAGCAGTGACGACGGGGGGGCCACAGATACGCAGTATTTT. The rearrangement links TRBV6-4 to TRBJ2-3; TRBD2 matches 8 bases. The junction had 3 bases not matched to a gene; V was cut back by 2 bases and J by 2 bases. This CDR3 is 15 amino acids long. CDR1 and CDR2 (germline): MRHNA, SNTAGT.

The rearrangement joins TRBV7-8 to TRBJ2-1; 11 nucleotides align to TRBD2. With V trimmed by 1 base and J by 4 bases, 3 bases remained unmatched. The CDR3 has 16 residues. CDR1 and CDR2 from the germline V gene are SGHVS and FQNEAQ. The chain's CDR3 is CASSLVSGGGYNEQFF. The CDR3 bases are TGTGCCAGCAGCTTAGTTAGCGGGGGGGGTTACAATGAGCAGTTCTTC.